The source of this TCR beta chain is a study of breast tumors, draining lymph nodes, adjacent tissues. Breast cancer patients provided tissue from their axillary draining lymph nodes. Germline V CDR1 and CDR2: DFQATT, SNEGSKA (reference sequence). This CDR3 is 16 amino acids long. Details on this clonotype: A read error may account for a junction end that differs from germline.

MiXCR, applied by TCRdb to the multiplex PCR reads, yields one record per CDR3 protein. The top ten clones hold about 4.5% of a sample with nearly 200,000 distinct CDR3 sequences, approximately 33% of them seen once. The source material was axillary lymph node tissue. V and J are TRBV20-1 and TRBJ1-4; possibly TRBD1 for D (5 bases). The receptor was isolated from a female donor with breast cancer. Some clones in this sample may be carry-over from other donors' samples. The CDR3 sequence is CSARGGRQTANEKLSF. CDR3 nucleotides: TGCAGTGCTAGAGGAGGAAGACAGACCGCTAATGAAAAACTGTCTTTT.